Presented here are 23 T cell receptor beta chains from one specimen sequenced in a study of OX40 agonist ivuxolimab in advanced cancers. Sequencing used immunoSEQ multiplex PCR; TCRdb keeps in-frame clones, though not all of them. The sample includes some 64,000 clones, 87% of them seen just once. The source was CD4+ or CD8+ T cells sorted from blood, collected in a trial of the OX40 agonist ivuxolimab. Every receptor here comes from an adult with an advanced solid tumor such as melanoma, head and neck, liver or kidney cancer.

The CDR3 sequence is CASSPPGRNEQFF. The DNA of the CDR3 is TGTGCCAGCAGTCCACCGGGGAGGAATGAGCAGTTCTTC. This chain links TRBV6-6 with TRBJ2-1; a weak D match, TRBD2 (6 bases). V lost 5 bases to trimming and J lost 7 bases, with 12 bases between them. The CDR3 consists of 13 residues. CDR1 is MNHNY and CDR2 is SVGAGI in the germline V gene (reference sequence).

The V gene is TRBV19, the J gene TRBJ2-1, with 9 bases fitting TRBD2. The CDR3 is made up of 16 amino acids. V lost 3 bases, J lost 2 bases, and 5 bases stayed unmatched. Germline V CDR1 and CDR2: LNHDA, SQIVND (reference sequence). The CDR3 is CASSMGSGRTYNEQFF. The CDR3 DNA is TGTGCCAGTAGTATGGGTAGCGGGAGAACCTACAATGAGCAGTTCTTC.

CDR3 DNA sequence: TGTGCCAGCAGTTACGATGGGGCAGGCACTGAAGCTTTCTTT. Translation: CASSYDGAGTEAFF. The chain links TRBV6-5 to TRBJ1-1, with a tentative D call TRBD1 (5 bases). CDR1 and CDR2 from the germline V gene are MNHEY and SVGAGI. The CDR3 is 14 residues long. Between the trimmed V and J ends, which lost 2 bases and 4 bases, there was a span of 11 bases.

V usage is TRBV5-1 and J usage is TRBJ2-4; the D call may be TRBD1 or TRBD2 (5 bases each). CDR1 and CDR2 from the germline V gene are SGHRS and YFSETQ. V dropped 0 bases and J dropped 0 bases, with 10 bases sitting between them. The length of the CDR3 is 16 residues. The CDR3 loop reads CASSLEGSLAKNIQYF. DNA of the CDR3: TGCGCCAGCAGCTTGGAGGGGAGCTTAGCCAAAAACATTCAGTACTTC.

The chain couples TRBV7-9 to TRBJ2-4; maybe TRBD1 (5 bases). Germline-derived CDR1 and CDR2 are SEHNR and FQNEAQ (reference sequence). This CDR3 has 14 residues. Trimming took off 6 bases at V and 3 bases at J, with 12 bases between the two ends. Here the CDR3 reads CASSSDRLKNIQYF. As DNA, the CDR3 is TGTGCCAGCAGTTCCGACAGACTCAAAAACATTCAGTACTTC.

The V and J genes are TRBV6-5 and TRBJ1-4, with 7 bases lining up with TRBD1. J lost 3 bases, V lost 6 bases, and 7 bases had no gene match. The CDR3 loop spans 15 amino acids. CDR1 and CDR2 (germline): MNHEY, SVGAGI. CDR3 coding DNA: TGTGCCAGCAGGAGCCCAGGGGGAGCTAATGAAAAACTGTTTTTT. It translates to CASRSPGGANEKLFF.

This chain connects TRBV5-1 to TRBJ2-5; the match to TRBD2 covers 8 bases. The CDR3 is made up of 17 amino acids. The ends lost 2 bases at V and 1 base at J; junction bases unmatched: 10. Germline CDR1 SGHRS, CDR2 YFSETQ. In DNA, the CDR3 is TGCGCCAGCAGCTTTAGTTCCAGCGGGGGTCGCCAAGAGACCCAGTACTTC. Its translation is CASSFSSSGGRQETQYF.

V and J are TRBV29-1 and TRBJ1-1; TRBD1 agrees at 8 bases. CDR1 and CDR2 (germline): SQVTM, ANQGSEA. V was clipped by 4 bases and J by 5 bases; unmatched bases: 3. This CDR3 spans 12 amino acids. CDR3 sequence: CSVGRGRTEAFF. The CDR3 region has the DNA TGCAGCGTTGGCAGGGGGCGGACTGAAGCTTTCTTT.

The V gene is TRBV2, the J gene TRBJ1-5; 8 bases align to TRBD1. Germline CDR1 SNHLY, CDR2 FYNNEI. The CDR3 has 15 amino acids. V lost 5 bases, J lost 7 bases, and 10 bases stayed unmatched. The CDR3 nucleotides read TGTGCCAGCAGTTTGTCTTCGGGACAGGTGCAGCCCCAGCATTTT. It yields the protein CASSLSSGQVQPQHF. Combining the CDR3 with reference TRBV2 and TRBJ1-5 gives the whole variable domain EPEVTQTPSHQVTQMGQEVILRCVPISNHLYFYWYRQILGQKVEFLVSFYNNEISEKSEIFDDQFSVERPDGSNFTLKIRSTKLEDSAMYFCASSLSSGQVQPQHFGDGTRLSIL.

The rearrangement joins TRBV7-9 to TRBJ2-5; the match to TRBD2 covers 12 bases. Losses at the gene ends were 5 bases for V and 0 bases for J; bases not matched to a gene: 4. CDR3 size: 16 residues. Germline-derived CDR1 and CDR2 are SEHNR and FQNEAQ (reference sequence). The CDR3 DNA sequence: TGTGCCAGCAGCACGGGACTAGCGGGTAACCAAGAGACCCAGTACTTC. Its translation: CASSTGLAGNQETQYF.

The rearrangement joins TRBV5-4 to TRBJ1-2; 9 bases are shared with TRBD1. Germline V gives CDR1 SGHNT, CDR2 YYREEE (reference sequence). The V segment lost 0 bases and the J segment 7 bases; nucleotides outside the gene matches: 1. The CDR3 covers 13 residues. The CDR3 DNA reads TGTGCCAGCAGCTTGGGGACAGGGGTTGGCTACACCTTC. Translating it yields CASSLGTGVGYTF.

The gene calls are TRBV6-1 and TRBJ1-5; tentative D call: TRBD1 (6 bases). The germline V gene encodes CDR1 MNHNS and CDR2 SASEGT. The CDR3 contains 17 residues. V lost 3 bases to trimming and J lost 0 bases, with 15 bases between them. The CDR3 DNA reads as TGTGCCAGCAGTGAGGGGGCCGGGGGCTATAGCAATCAGCCCCAGCATTTT. Its translation: CASSEGAGGYSNQPQHF.

CDR3 nucleotides: TGTGCCATCTCCCCCGGGACTACCGCCTCCGAGCAGTACTTC. Its protein product is CAISPGTTASEQYF. V usage is TRBV10-3 and J usage is TRBJ2-7, with 7 nucleotides matching TRBD2. Germline CDR1 reads ENHRY; CDR2 reads SYGVKD. There are 14 residues in the CDR3. The ends lost 8 bases at V and 6 bases at J; junction bases unmatched: 13.

This clone was detected a few times. V and J are TRBV5-1 and TRBJ1-1, with D maybe TRBD1 (6 bases). This CDR3 is built from 13 residues. The germline V and J ends were trimmed by 4 bases and 12 bases, with 19 bases remaining between them. Germline CDR1 and CDR2: SGHRS and YFSETQ. As DNA, the CDR3 is TGCGCCAGCAGCCCCGACAGGATAAGGGGGACTTTCTTT. Encoded protein: CASSPDRIRGTFF.

The chain has TRBV5-1 and TRBJ2-1, with no clear D. V lost 0 bases, J lost 0 bases, and 10 bases lay in between. The CDR3 loop spans 16 amino acids. Germline lookup yields CDR1 SGHRS and CDR2 YFSETQ. The CDR3 loop reads CASSLVGGSSYNEQFF. CDR3 coding DNA: TGCGCCAGCAGCTTGGTAGGCGGTAGCTCCTACAATGAGCAGTTCTTC. The whole variable domain, remainder taken from reference TRBV5-1 and TRBJ2-1, is KAGVTQTPRYLIKTRGQQVTLSCSPISGHRSVSWYQQTPGQGLQFLFEYFSETQRNKGNFPGRFSGRQFSNSRSEMNVSTLELGDSALYLCASSLVGGSSYNEQFFGPGTRLTVL.

V gene TRBV5-1 combines with J gene TRBJ1-1; maybe TRBD1 (6 bases). This CDR3 is 15 amino acids long. Trimming took 1 base from V and 5 from J, leaving 15 bases between them. CDR1 and CDR2 from the germline V gene are SGHRS and YFSETQ. CDR3 region: CASSLFGGARTEAFF. The CDR3 DNA reads as TGCGCCAGCAGCTTGTTTGGGGGCGCGAGAACTGAAGCTTTCTTT.

This clone was seen a few times. The V gene is TRBV7-9, the J gene TRBJ1-1; maybe TRBD1 (5 bases). The CDR3 is 14 amino acids. V lost 1 base and J 5 bases, leaving 11 bases between the germline ends. Germline CDR1 SEHNR, CDR2 FQNEAQ (reference sequence). Here the CDR3 DNA reads TGTGCCAGCAGCTTAGAGGGGAGACAAACTGAAGCTTTCTTT. Encoded protein: CASSLEGRQTEAFF.

The genes are TRBV5-6 and TRBJ2-2; 9 nucleotides agree with TRBD1. V shed 3 bases and J 5 bases; nucleotides not matched to a gene: 8. Per the germline V gene, CDR1 is SGHDT and CDR2 is YYEEEE. CDR3 length equals 16 residues. The CDR3 is CASSYSGTGTTGELFF. The CDR3 DNA is TGTGCCAGCAGCTACTCCGGGACAGGGACAACCGGGGAGCTGTTTTTT. Full variable domain (remainder filled in from reference TRBV5-6 and TRBJ2-2): DAGVTQSPTHLIKTRGQQVTLRCSPKSGHDTVSWYQQALGQGPQFIFQYYEEEERQRGNFPDRFSGHQFPNYSSELNVNALLLGDSALYLCASSYSGTGTTGELFFGEGSRLTVL.

This chain uses TRBV11-2 with TRBJ2-7, with D unclear. Deletions cut 0 bases from V and 7 bases from J, with 16 bases between. Germline CDR1 SGHAT, CDR2 FQNNGV. The CDR3 contains 15 residues. CDR3 nucleotides: TGTGCCAGCAGCTTAGATCTGGGTCAGGTGCGTGAGCAGTACTTC. Protein: CASSLDLGQVREQYF.

This clone came up a few times. The V gene is TRBV19, the J gene TRBJ1-1, with 7 bases lining up with TRBD1. Germline lookup yields CDR1 LNHDA and CDR2 SQIVND (reference sequence). V lost 7 bases, J lost 4 bases, and 6 bases stayed unmatched. CDR3 length: 13 amino acids. In DNA form, the CDR3 reads TGTGCCAGTAACACAGGGGTGGGCACTGAAGCTTTCTTT. This translates into CASNTGVGTEAFF. The complete variable domain, with remaining parts taken from reference TRBV19 and TRBJ1-1, reads DGGITQSPKYLFRKEGQNVTLSCEQNLNHDAMYWYRQDPGQGLRLIYYSQIVNDFQKGDIAEGYSVSREKKESFPLTVTSAQKNPTAFYLCASNTGVGTEAFFGQGTRLTVV.

The chain couples TRBV9 to TRBJ2-5; 10 nucleotides agree with TRBD2. Per the germline V gene, CDR1 is SGDLS and CDR2 is YYNGEE. The CDR3 spans 15 residues. V lost 1 base to trimming and J lost 1 base; unmatched junction nucleotides: 1. CDR3 in DNA: TGTGCCAGCAGCGTAACTAGCGGGGTCCAAGAGACCCAGTACTTC. This codes for CASSVTSGVQETQYF.

The chain combines TRBV19 with TRBJ1-4; weak D call: TRBD1 (5 bases). Germline-derived CDR1 and CDR2 are LNHDA and SQIVND (reference sequence). The CDR3 length is 15 residues. The V end lost 2 bases, the J end lost 8 bases, and 15 bases lay between the germline ends. The CDR3 DNA is TGTGCCAGTAGTATACGGGGGTTTAGATCCGAAAAACTGTTTTTT. It translates to CASSIRGFRSEKLFF. Full variable domain (remainder filled in from reference TRBV19 and TRBJ1-4): DGGITQSPKYLFRKEGQNVTLSCEQNLNHDAMYWYRQDPGQGLRLIYYSQIVNDFQKGDIAEGYSVSREKKESFPLTVTSAQKNPTAFYLCASSIRGFRSEKLFFGSGTQLSVL.

This clone occurred once. The chain recombines TRBV29-1 with TRBJ2-1, with a weak D call TRBD2 (6 bases). Germline V lookup: CDR1 SQVTM, CDR2 ANQGSEA. Trimming took off 3 bases at V and 4 bases at J, with 13 bases between the two ends. CDR3 length: 14 residues. CDR3 residues: CSVERTGDYNEQFF. CDR3 nucleotide sequence: TGCAGCGTTGAGCGGACGGGAGATTACAATGAGCAGTTCTTC.